This T cell receptor beta chain was profiled in a study of T cell responses to AZD1222 COVID-19 vaccine. Study conclusions and caveats: Repertoire collection took place solely once the T cell response had peaked. Only a handful of AZD1222 recipients, several in all, had baseline seropositivity.

The repertoire was sequenced with immunoSEQ multiplex PCR; TCRdb's copy has only in-frame clones and lacks some. In the table there are 120,000 to 150,000 clones, 93% of which are singletons. V was shortened by 6 bases and J by 2 bases, with 7 bases between the two germline ends. Germline V gives CDR1 DFQATT, CDR2 SNEGSKA (reference sequence). The CDR3 is 11 residues long. As to this clone: The antigen remains unidentified.

The specimen comprised peripheral blood, sampled on day 0 of AZD1222 vaccination. The chain is built from TRBV20-1 and TRBJ2-5; D is unresolved. This clonotype originated in an adult in good health. CDR3 amino acids: CSAMKQETQYF. The CDR3 bases are TGCAGTGCGATGAAACAAGAGACCCAGTACTTC.